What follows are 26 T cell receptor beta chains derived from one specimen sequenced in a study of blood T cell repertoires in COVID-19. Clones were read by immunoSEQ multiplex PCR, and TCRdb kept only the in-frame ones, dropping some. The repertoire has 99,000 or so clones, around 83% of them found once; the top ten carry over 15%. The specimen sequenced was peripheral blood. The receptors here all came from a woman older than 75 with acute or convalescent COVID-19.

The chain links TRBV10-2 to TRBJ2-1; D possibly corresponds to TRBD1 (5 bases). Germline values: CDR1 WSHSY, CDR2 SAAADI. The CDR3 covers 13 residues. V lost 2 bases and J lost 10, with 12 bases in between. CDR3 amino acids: CASSEDRQREQFF. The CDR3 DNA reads TGCGCCAGCAGTGAGGACAGACAGAGGGAGCAGTTCTTC.

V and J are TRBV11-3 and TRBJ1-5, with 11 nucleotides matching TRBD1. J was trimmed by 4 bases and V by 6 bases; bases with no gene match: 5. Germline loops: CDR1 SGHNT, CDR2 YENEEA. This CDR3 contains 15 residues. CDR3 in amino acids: CASSQGDRGNQPQHF. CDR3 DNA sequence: TGTGCCAGCAGTCAAGGGGACAGGGGGAATCAGCCCCAGCATTTT.

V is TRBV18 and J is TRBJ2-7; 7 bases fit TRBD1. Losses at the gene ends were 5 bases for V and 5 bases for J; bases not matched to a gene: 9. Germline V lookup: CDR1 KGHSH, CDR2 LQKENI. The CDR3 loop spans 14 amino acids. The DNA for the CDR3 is TGTGCCAGCTCATTACAGGGGCTCGGGAACGAGCAGTACTTC. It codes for CASSLQGLGNEQYF.

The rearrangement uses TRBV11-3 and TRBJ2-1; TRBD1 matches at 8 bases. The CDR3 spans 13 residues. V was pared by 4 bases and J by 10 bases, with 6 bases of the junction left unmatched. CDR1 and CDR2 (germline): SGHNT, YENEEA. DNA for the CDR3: TGTGCCAGCAGCTCGCTACAGGGGGGCGAGCAGTTCTTC. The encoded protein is CASSSLQGGEQFF.

As DNA, the CDR3 is TGTGCCAGCAGTTGGCGTCCGGCAGACACGTGGTCCGACAATGAGCAGTTCTTC. Residues: CASSWRPADTWSDNEQFF. V and J are TRBV27 and TRBJ2-1; D not resolved. The germline CDR1 and CDR2 sequences are MNHEY and SMNVEV (reference sequence). The CDR3 spans 18 residues. V was pared by 4 bases and J by 5 bases, with 24 bases between.

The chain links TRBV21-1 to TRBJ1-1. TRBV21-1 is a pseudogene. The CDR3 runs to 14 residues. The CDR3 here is CASSMGDLLFEAFF. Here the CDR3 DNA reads TGTGCCAGCAGCATGGGAGATCTGCTTTTTGAAGCTTTCTTT.

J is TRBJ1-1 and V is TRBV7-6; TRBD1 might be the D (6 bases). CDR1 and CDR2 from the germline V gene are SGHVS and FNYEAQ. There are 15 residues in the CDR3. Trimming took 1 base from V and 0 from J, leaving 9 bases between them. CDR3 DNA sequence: TGTGCCAGCAGCTTAGGGACAGCCGTGAACACTGAAGCTTTCTTT. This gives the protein CASSLGTAVNTEAFF.

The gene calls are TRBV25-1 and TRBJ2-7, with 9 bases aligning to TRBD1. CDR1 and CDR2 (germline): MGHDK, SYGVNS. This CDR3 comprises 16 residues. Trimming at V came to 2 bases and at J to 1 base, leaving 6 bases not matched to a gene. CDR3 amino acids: CASSENSGTGSYEQYF. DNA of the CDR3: TGTGCCAGCAGTGAAAACTCCGGGACAGGGTCCTACGAGCAGTACTTC.

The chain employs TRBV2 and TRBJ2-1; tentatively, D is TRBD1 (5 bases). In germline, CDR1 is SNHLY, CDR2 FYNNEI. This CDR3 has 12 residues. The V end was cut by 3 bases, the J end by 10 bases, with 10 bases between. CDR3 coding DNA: TGTGCCAGCAGTGACAGGGTGCCGGAGCAGTTCTTC. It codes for CASSDRVPEQFF.

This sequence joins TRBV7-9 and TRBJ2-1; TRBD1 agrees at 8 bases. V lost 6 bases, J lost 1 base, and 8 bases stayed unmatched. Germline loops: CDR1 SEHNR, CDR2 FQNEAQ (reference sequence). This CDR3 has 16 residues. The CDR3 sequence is CASSFGQGESYNEQFF. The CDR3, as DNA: TGTGCCAGCAGTTTTGGACAGGGCGAATCCTACAATGAGCAGTTCTTC.

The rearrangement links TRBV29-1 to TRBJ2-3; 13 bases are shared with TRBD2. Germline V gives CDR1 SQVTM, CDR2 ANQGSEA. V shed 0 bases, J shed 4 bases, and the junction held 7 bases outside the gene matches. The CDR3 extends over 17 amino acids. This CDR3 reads CSVEDQKGLAGADTQYF. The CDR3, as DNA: TGCAGCGTTGAAGACCAGAAAGGACTAGCGGGAGCAGATACGCAGTATTTT.

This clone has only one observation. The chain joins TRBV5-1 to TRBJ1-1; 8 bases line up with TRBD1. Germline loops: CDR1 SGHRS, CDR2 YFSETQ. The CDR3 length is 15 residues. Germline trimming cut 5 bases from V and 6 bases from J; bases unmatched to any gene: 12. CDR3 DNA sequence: TGCGCCAGCAGAGACGTGCGCCAGGGGGCCGCTGAAGCTTTCTTT. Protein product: CASRDVRQGAAEAFF.

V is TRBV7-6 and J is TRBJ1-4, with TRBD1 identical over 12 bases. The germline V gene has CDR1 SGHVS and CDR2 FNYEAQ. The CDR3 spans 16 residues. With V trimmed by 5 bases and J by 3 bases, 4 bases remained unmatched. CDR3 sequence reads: CASSPGTGGPNEKLFF. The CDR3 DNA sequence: TGTGCCAGCAGCCCCGGGACAGGGGGCCCTAATGAAAAACTGTTTTTT.

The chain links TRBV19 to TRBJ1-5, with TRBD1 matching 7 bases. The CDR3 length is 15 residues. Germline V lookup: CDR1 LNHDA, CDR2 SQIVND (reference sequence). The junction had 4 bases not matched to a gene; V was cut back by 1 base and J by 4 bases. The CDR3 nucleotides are TGTGCCAGTAGTATAGTGCAGGGGGTTAATCAGCCCCAGCATTTT. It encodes CASSIVQGVNQPQHF.

The CDR3 coding sequence is TGTGCCAGCAGGATGGGACAGACCTACAATGAGCAGTTCTTC. This codes for CASRMGQTYNEQFF. This chain uses TRBV11-2 with TRBJ2-1; 7 bases agree with TRBD1. Unmatched junction bases numbered 4, after V lost 6 bases and J lost 2 bases. This CDR3 has 14 amino acids. Looked up from germline, CDR1 is SGHAT and CDR2 is FQNNGV.

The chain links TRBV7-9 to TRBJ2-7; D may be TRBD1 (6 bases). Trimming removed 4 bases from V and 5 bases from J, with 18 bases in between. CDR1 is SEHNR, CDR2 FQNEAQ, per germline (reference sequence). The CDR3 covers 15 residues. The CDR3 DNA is TGTGCCAGCAGCTGGGCCGCAGGGGCGGGCGACGAGCAGTACTTC. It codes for CASSWAAGAGDEQYF.

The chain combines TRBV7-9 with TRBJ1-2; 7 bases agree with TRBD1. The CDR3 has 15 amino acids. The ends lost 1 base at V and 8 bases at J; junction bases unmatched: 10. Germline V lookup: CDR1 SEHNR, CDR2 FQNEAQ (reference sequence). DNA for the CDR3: TGTGCCAGCAGCTTAGTCCCAGGGGGAGGAGGAGGCTACACCTTC. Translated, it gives CASSLVPGGGGGYTF.

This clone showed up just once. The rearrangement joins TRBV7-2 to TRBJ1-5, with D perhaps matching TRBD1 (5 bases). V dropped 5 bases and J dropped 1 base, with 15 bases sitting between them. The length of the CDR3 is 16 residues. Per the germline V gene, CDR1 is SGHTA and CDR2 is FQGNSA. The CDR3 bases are TGTGCCAGCAGCCCCCTAGGGGTGGCCAGCAATCAGCCCCAGCATTTT. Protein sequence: CASSPLGVASNQPQHF.

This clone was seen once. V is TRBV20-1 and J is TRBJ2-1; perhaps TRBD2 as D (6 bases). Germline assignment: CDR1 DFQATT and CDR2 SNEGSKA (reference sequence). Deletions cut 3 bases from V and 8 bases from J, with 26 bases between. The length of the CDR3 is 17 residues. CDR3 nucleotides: TGCAGTGCTAGTTCTCGGGAGTCTCATATGTCAAAGGATGAGCAGTTCTTC. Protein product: CSASSRESHMSKDEQFF.

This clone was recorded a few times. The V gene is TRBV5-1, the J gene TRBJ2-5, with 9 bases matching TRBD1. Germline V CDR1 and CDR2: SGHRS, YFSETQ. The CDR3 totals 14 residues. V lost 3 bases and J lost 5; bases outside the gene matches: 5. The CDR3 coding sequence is TGCGCCAGCAGCTCCGGGACAGGGACCGAGACCCAGTACTTC. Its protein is CASSSGTGTETQYF.

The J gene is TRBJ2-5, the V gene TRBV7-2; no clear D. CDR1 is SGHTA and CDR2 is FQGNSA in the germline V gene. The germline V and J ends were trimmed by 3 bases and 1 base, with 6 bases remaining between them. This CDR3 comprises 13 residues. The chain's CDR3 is CASSLRLQETQYF. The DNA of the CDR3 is TGTGCCAGCAGCTTGCGACTCCAAGAGACCCAGTACTTC.

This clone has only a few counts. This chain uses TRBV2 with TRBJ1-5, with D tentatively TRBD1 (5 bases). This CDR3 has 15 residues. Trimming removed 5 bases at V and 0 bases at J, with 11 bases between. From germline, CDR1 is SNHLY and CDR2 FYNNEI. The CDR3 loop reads CASSRDLHSNQPQHF. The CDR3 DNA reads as TGTGCCAGCAGTCGGGACTTACATAGCAATCAGCCCCAGCATTTT.

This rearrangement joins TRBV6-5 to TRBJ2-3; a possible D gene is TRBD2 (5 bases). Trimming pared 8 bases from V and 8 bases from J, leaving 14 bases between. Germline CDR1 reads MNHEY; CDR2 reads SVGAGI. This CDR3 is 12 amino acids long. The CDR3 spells CASGWAEGTQYF. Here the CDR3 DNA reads TGTGCCAGCGGGTGGGCCGAGGGTACGCAGTATTTT.

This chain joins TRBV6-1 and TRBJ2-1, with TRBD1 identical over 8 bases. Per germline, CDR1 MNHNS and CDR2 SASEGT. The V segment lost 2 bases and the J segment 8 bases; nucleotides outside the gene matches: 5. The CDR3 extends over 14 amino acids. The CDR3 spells CASSESDRGHEQFF. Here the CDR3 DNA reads TGTGCCAGCAGTGAATCTGACAGGGGCCATGAGCAGTTCTTC.

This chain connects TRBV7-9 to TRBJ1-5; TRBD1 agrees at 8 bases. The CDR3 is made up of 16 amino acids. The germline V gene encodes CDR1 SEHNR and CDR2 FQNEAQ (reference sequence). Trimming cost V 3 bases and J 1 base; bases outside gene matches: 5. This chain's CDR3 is CASSFGDRGSNQPQHF. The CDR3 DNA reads TGTGCCAGCAGCTTCGGCGACAGGGGCAGCAATCAGCCCCAGCATTTT. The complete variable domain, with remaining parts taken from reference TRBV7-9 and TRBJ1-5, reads DTGVSQNPRHKITKRGQNVTFRCDPISEHNRLYWYRQTLGQGPEFLTYFQNEAQLEKSRLLSDRFSAERPKGSFSTLEIQRTEQGDSAMYLCASSFGDRGSNQPQHFGDGTRLSIL.

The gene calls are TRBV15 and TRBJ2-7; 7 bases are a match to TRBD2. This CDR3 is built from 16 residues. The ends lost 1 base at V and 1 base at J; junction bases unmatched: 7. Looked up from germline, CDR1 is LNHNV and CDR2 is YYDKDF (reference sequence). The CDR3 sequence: CATSRGETGRSYEQYF. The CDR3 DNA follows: TGTGCCACCAGCAGAGGGGAGACCGGGAGGTCCTACGAGCAGTACTTC.